This T cell receptor (beta chain) is from a study of cytomegalovirus exposure and HLA in healthy donors. As for the study in general: There were some 380 genotyped donors. Of these, roughly 82% fell in the genetic ancestry cluster associated with self-reported Caucasian donors.

Study-wide points: Owing to their indistinguishability, certain V segments, notably TRBV6-2 and TRBV6-3, were excluded. Listed as cytomegalovirus-associated were 150 or so TCR beta chains. Later genetic work tied a missense DCLRE1C variant to beta-chain V and J trimming.

Germline V gene lookup returns CDR1 SGHVS and CDR2 FNYEAQ. The CDR3 sequence is 15 residues long. This clone was detected a few times. The target antigen is unknown. The PCR had 60 Vbeta and 13 Jbeta primers. Assay: immunoSEQ multiplex PCR; the TCRdb copy retains only in-frame clones and omits some. The sample lists about 140,000 clones, roughly three quarters occurring once. Sequenced material: PBMCs. This sequence joins TRBV7-6 and TRBJ2-5; D may be TRBD1 (6 bases). The DNA end is a closer match to TRBJ2-7, so the J assignment may be wrong. The source is a man aged 55 to 69 in good health and CMV-seronegative. The chain's CDR3 is CASSPFDRLSYEQYF. The CDR3 DNA reads as TGTGCCAGCAGCCCTTTTGACAGGCTCTCCTACGAGCAGTACTTC.